This T cell receptor beta chain was captured in a study of identifying expanded T cells in peripheral blood (dated by TCRdb to about 2019). In the study overall: Technical replicates were generated by sequencing separate aliquots of the same genomic DNA pool, with four replicates compared pairwise.

The germline V gene specifies SNHLY as CDR1 and FYNNEI as CDR2. The CDR3, cysteine through phenylalanine, is 12 amino acids long. The sequence is cut down to CDR3 DNA, 36 bases in frame from base 1. V gives up 2 bases and J gives up 6 bases, and the segment between their germline ends measures 7 bases. The immunoSEQ Assay, which relies on bias-controlled multiplex PCR amplification of genomic DNA, was used to profile TCRbeta CDR3 regions. As for the original processing: The absolute abundance of each unique TCRbeta CDR3 region was quantified after sequences were collapsed and filtered. Differential abundance was tested with two models: a binomial (Fisher-equivalent) model and a beta-binomial model that adds time-dependent variance fitted from healthy donors. Clones with fewer than 5 combined templates were removed, and a clone was called differentially abundant if the clone's Benjamini-Hochberg FDR was below 0.01. Beta-binomial variance was modeled as a function of total template count across the two samples using the form v = (b*log(k)+a)^2. This is the immuneACCESS table as TCRdb keeps it, with only in-frame sequences that have V and J called. A part of the clones is gone; compared with another copy, unresolved V genes explain less than half, and the rest is unexplained. The D gene and trimming were derived from the DNA, and the V and J assignments and clone size from that table. Present in this sample are about 94,000 clones, around 90% of which were seen just once. The ten largest make up 5.5% to 7% of the sample.

No immune events such as infections were documented for the healthy donors during the collection period. Healthy-donor blood repertoires served as a training cohort to calibrate time-dependent variance in a beta-binomial model of T-cell clone differential abundance. The training cohort included 10 or so healthy donors, of whom 3 were female and 7 were male. On average the donors were about 45 years old, and their ages spanned roughly 29 to 70 years. Whole blood, obtained from a commercial supplier, was collected from each healthy donor at three time points spaced about 2 weeks apart. Genomic DNA was extracted from unsorted whole blood for immunosequencing. Worth noting for this clone: Its cognate antigen has yet to be identified. No much larger clone is present one base from it, and per-base qualities are unavailable.

The paper as a whole reports these results and caveats: Both the number of clones called differentially abundant and the false-positive rate were significantly reduced by the beta-binomial model across all healthy-donor time intervals. The binomial model flagged around 1.2 differentially abundant clones between technical replicates, compared with about 16.4 over two weeks and 19 over roughly 4 weeks. The authors expected biological variance in healthy repertoires might increase further over much longer intervals such as months to years. Variance in clone template counts between two-week samples significantly increased with total template count across all healthy donors.

Here the chain combines TRBV2 and TRBJ1-1; no D gene call is confident. This clonotype was sampled from a person aged 18 to 75 in good health. The sample comprised blood. The DNA sequence is as follows: TGTGCCAGCAGTGAAAACAGTCCTGAAGCTTTCTTT. Translated, this gives CASSENSPEAFF.